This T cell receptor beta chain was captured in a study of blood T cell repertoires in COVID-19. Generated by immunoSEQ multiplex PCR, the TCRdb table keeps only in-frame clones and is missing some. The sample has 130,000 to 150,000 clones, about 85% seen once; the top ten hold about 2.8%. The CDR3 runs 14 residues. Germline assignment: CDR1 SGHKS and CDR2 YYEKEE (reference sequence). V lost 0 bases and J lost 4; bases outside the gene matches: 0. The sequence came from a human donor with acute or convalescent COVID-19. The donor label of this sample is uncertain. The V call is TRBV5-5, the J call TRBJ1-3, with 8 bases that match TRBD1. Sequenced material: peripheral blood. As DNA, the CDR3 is TGTGCCAGCAGCTTGGGACAGGGGGGAAACACCATATATTTT. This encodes CASSLGQGGNTIYF.